One and the same sample provided the 3 T cell receptor beta chains below, sequenced in a study of regulatory T cells in long-lasting Graves disease. Libraries of TCR beta came from iRepertoire HTBI primers plus Arm-PCR of CDR3 regions. TCRdb redid the calling of the multiplex PCR reads with MiXCR, one entry per CDR3 protein. The sample carries roughly 420,000 distinct CDR3 sequences, about 17% recorded once. Time point: newly diagnosed GD, antithyroid drugs for less than 3 months. The TCR library was prepared using RNA isolated from PBMCs. These records were also assigned to another study, of T cells in Graves' hyperthyroidism and ophthalmopathy.

Specimen: peripheral blood mononuclear cells (PBMCs), collected at new diagnosis, from a patient treated with antithyroid drugs. The receptor set was obtained from a woman aged 18 to 35 with Graves disease.

This clonotype was observed many times. V gene TRBV27 combines with J gene TRBJ2-7, with TRBD1 matching over 7 bases. Germline V gene lookup returns CDR1 MNHEY and CDR2 SMNVEV (reference sequence). Unmatched junction bases numbered 2, after V lost 2 bases and J lost 1 base. CDR3 length: 14 residues. CDR3 region: CASSLKGASYEQYF. DNA for the CDR3: TGTGCCAGCAGTTTAAAGGGGGCTTCCTACGAGCAGTACTTC.

The rearrangement joins TRBV5-1 to TRBJ2-5; no reliable D call. V lost 5 bases to trimming and J lost 3 bases, with 20 bases between them. The germline gives CDR1 SGHRS, CDR2 YFSETQ. CDR3 length: 16 amino acids. CDR3 in amino acids: CASRGVAEKAKETQYF. CDR3 bases: TGCGCCAGCAGAGGTGTTGCGGAGAAAGCAAAAGAGACCCAGTACTTC.

The rearrangement links TRBV20-1 to TRBJ1-2, with unresolved D. V was cut by 5 bases and J by 8 bases, with 9 bases left in between. Germline CDR1 DFQATT, CDR2 SNEGSKA (reference sequence). This CDR3 comprises 10 residues. The CDR3 DNA reads as TGCAGTGCTCTCTGGGAAGGCTACACCTTC. This gives the protein CSALWEGYTF.